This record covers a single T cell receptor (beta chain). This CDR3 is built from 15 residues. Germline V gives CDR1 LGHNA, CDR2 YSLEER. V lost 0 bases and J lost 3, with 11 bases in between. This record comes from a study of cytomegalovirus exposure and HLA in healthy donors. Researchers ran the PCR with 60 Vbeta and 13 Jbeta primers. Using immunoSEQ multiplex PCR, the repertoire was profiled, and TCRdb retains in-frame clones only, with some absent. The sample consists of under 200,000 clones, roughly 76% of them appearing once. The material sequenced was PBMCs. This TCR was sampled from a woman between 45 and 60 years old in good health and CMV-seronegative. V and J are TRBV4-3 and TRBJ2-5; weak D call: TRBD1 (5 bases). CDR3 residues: CASSQDVGREETQYF. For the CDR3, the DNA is TGCGCCAGCAGCCAAGATGTCGGCAGGGAAGAGACCCAGTACTTC.